This TCR beta chain was identified during a study of breast tumors, draining lymph nodes, adjacent tissues. Study-wide results and limits: Findings are consistent with lymph node origin and intratumoral expansion of most tumor T cells. Tumor repertoires ranked between lymph nodes and nontumor tissue in diversity, with V and J gene preferences. Luminal-like breast cancer showed significantly greater tumor-nontumor repertoire similarity than basal-like breast cancer did. The lymph node origin of tumor T cells was framed as consistent with a hypothesis, not demonstrated.

This clonotype was found many times. As yet, its antigen is unknown. Samples came from axillary lymph nodes draining the breast cancer. TCRdb redid the calling of the multiplex PCR reads with MiXCR, one entry per CDR3 protein. The sample lists over 200,000 distinct CDR3 sequences; under 35% were seen once. Sequenced material: axillary lymph node tissue. This sequence originates from a female donor with breast cancer. Some clones in this sample may be carry-over from other donors' samples.

The CDR3 is CASSPPGDTGELFF. The CDR3 nucleotides read TGCGCCAGCTCCCCCCCAGGGGACACCGGGGAGCTGTTTTTT. The chain is built from TRBV5-1 and TRBJ2-2, with D perhaps TRBD1 (6 bases). This CDR3 region has 14 residues. Germline CDR1 is SGHRS and CDR2 is YFSETQ. The V and J ends lost 7 bases and 3 bases respectively, with 13 bases between them.